The 5 T cell receptor beta chains listed next were all sequenced from one sample in a study of CD8 T cells in Susac syndrome (dated by TCRdb to between 2018 and 2021). Libraries were prepared through the immunoSEQ multiplex PCR assay. RNA was extracted with the RNeasy kit and 0.5 to 1 ug was reverse transcribed using random hexamers. TCRdb passed the public sequencing reads through fastp at Q25 and MiXCR, retaining productive beta sequences. Each entry merges the rows of one CDR3 protein and shows their most common DNA and genes. Present in this sample are roughly 130,000 distinct CDR3 sequences, 90% to 95% of which were seen just once. Jointly, the top ten make up roughly 0.11% of the sample. Sequences were obtained from CD4+ T cells from PBMCs. Every receptor here comes from a human donor in good health.

CDR3 residues: CASSYGLASSYEQYF. As DNA, the CDR3 is TGTGCCAGCTCTTACGGACTAGCGAGCTCCTACGAGCAGTACTTC. The gene calls are TRBV18 and TRBJ2-7; 9 bases agree with TRBD2. V lost 6 bases and J lost 0; bases outside the gene matches: 6. This CDR3 is built from 15 residues. Germline CDR1 is KGHSH and CDR2 is LQKENI.

The chain is built from TRBV7-9 and TRBJ2-5; D possibly corresponds to TRBD2 (5 bases). Between the trimmed V and J ends, which lost 2 bases and 10 bases, there was a span of 8 bases. The CDR3 covers 11 residues. Germline V gene data show CDR1 as SEHNR and CDR2 as FQNEAQ (reference sequence). CDR3 sequence (DNA): TGTGCCAGCAGCTTACAGAGGGACCAGTACTTC. This encodes CASSLQRDQYF.

The V and J genes are TRBV10-2 and TRBJ2-7, with 7 positions matching TRBD2. Unmatched junction bases numbered 7, after V lost 0 bases and J lost 2 bases. Per germline, CDR1 WSHSY and CDR2 SAAADI. CDR3 length: 16 amino acids. The CDR3 nucleotides read TGCGCCAGCAGTGAGTCAGAGTCTAGCGGTGCCTACGAGCAGTACTTC. Translation gives CASSESESSGAYEQYF.

The genes are TRBV25-1 and TRBJ2-3; possible D gene TRBD1, 5 bases. The V end lost 6 bases, the J end lost 4 bases, and 14 bases lay between the germline ends. The CDR3 has 14 amino acids. In germline, CDR1 is MGHDK, CDR2 SYGVNS. DNA of the CDR3: TGTGCCAGCAGCAGGGAAGAAGTGGCAGATACGCAGTATTTT. This translates into CASSREEVADTQYF.

The chain is built from TRBV5-1 and TRBJ2-1; a weak D match, TRBD1 (6 bases). Germline V gives CDR1 SGHRS, CDR2 YFSETQ. The CDR3 extends over 12 amino acids. Between the trimmed V and J ends, which lost 5 bases and 14 bases, there was a span of 17 bases. The CDR3 coding sequence is TGCGCCAGCAGGAGGGAAACAGGGTACAAGTTCTTC. This codes for CASRRETGYKFF.